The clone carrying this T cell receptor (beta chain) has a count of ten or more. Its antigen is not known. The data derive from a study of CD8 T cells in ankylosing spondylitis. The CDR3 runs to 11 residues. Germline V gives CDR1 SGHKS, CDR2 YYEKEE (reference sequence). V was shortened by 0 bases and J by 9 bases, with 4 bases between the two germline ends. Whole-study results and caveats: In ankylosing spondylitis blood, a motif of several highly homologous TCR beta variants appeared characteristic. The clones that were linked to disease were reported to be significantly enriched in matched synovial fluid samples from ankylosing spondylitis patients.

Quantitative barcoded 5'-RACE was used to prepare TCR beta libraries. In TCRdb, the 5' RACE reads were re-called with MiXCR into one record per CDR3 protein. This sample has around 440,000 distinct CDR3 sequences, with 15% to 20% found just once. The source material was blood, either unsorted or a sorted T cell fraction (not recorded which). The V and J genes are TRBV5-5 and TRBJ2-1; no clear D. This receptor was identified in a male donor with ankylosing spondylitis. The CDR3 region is CASSLDGEQFF. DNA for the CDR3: TGTGCCAGCAGCTTGGATGGTGAGCAGTTCTTC.